These 24 T cell receptor beta chains came from one sample sequenced in a study of blood T cell repertoires in COVID-19. The assay was immunoSEQ multiplex PCR, and TCRdb's table has in-frame clones only and misses some. The sample consists of 100,000 or so clones, around 94% of them appearing once. Sequencing was carried out using peripheral blood. The source of these receptors is a woman aged 60-70 years with active COVID-19.

The chain is built from TRBV19 and TRBJ2-3; 10 nucleotides agree with TRBD2. Per germline, CDR1 LNHDA and CDR2 SQIVND (reference sequence). The length of the CDR3 is 16 residues. With V trimmed by 2 bases and J by 4 bases, 6 bases remained unmatched. This chain's CDR3 is CASSIQSGLAPDTQYF. In nucleotides, the CDR3 is TGTGCCAGTAGTATACAATCGGGACTAGCGCCAGATACGCAGTATTTT.

This chain uses TRBV5-4 with TRBJ2-7; 9 bases align to TRBD2. The junction had 5 bases not matched to a gene; V was cut back by 4 bases and J by 3 bases. This CDR3 comprises 14 residues. Germline V gene lookup returns CDR1 SGHNT and CDR2 YYREEE (reference sequence). The CDR3 is CASSGGRADYEQYF. The CDR3 DNA follows: TGTGCCAGCAGCGGCGGGAGGGCCGACTACGAGCAGTACTTC.

The chain employs TRBV11-3 and TRBJ2-7, with TRBD2 identical over 11 bases. The germline V gene has CDR1 SGHNT and CDR2 YENEEA. V trimming: 6 bases; J trimming: 1 base; junction bases outside the gene matches: 11. This CDR3 has 17 amino acids. Here the CDR3 reads CASSGISGRGRSYEQYF. CDR3 sequence (DNA): TGTGCCAGCAGTGGTATTAGCGGGAGGGGTAGGTCCTACGAGCAGTACTTC.

This rearrangement joins TRBV2 to TRBJ2-3, with no clear D. Trimming cost V 3 bases and J 5 bases, with 3 bases left between them. The germline CDR1 and CDR2 sequences are SNHLY and FYNNEI. The CDR3 spans 11 residues. Written as DNA, the CDR3 is TGTGCCAGCAGTGATAGAGATACGCAGTATTTT. Translation gives CASSDRDTQYF. The full variable domain, completed using reference TRBV2 and TRBJ2-3, is EPEVTQTPSHQVTQMGQEVILRCVPISNHLYFYWYRQILGQKVEFLVSFYNNEISEKSEIFDDQFSVERPDGSNFTLKIRSTKLEDSAMYFCASSDRDTQYFGPGTRLTVL.

This rearrangement joins TRBV18 to TRBJ2-3; 9 nucleotides line up with TRBD1. Losses at the gene ends were 6 bases for V and 2 bases for J; bases not matched to a gene: 3. The CDR3 has 14 amino acids. Per germline, CDR1 KGHSH and CDR2 LQKENI. The CDR3 loop reads CASSRQGDTDTQYF. Written as DNA, the CDR3 is TGTGCCAGCTCCAGACAGGGGGACACAGATACGCAGTATTTT. Variable domain in full (rest from reference TRBV18 and TRBJ2-3): NAGVMQNPRHLVRRRGQEARLRCSPMKGHSHVYWYRQLPEEGLKFMVYLQKENIIDESGMPKERFSAEFPKEGPSILRIQQVVRGDSAAYFCASSRQGDTDTQYFGPGTRLTVL.

The chain is built from TRBV28 and TRBJ2-7, with 9 bases that match TRBD1. Germline V gene lookup returns CDR1 MDHEN and CDR2 SYDVKM. The ends lost 2 bases at V and 1 base at J; junction bases unmatched: 6. The CDR3 spans 16 residues. The CDR3 loop reads CASSLTPGTGSYEQYF. The CDR3 coding sequence is TGTGCCAGCAGTTTAACCCCCGGGACAGGGTCCTACGAGCAGTACTTC.

The chain joins TRBV15 to TRBJ2-1, with a possible D match to TRBD2 (5 bases). V gave up 1 base and J gave up 6 bases, with 16 bases separating them. CDR1 and CDR2 from the germline V gene are LNHNV and YYDKDF (reference sequence). This CDR3 spans 16 amino acids. The CDR3 loop is CATSRGGATGVNEQFF. In DNA form, the CDR3 reads TGTGCCACCAGCAGAGGGGGAGCGACCGGGGTCAATGAGCAGTTCTTC. Full variable domain (missing parts from reference TRBV15 and TRBJ2-1): DAMVIQNPRYQVTQFGKPVTLSCSQTLNHNVMYWYQQKSSQAPKLLFHYYDKDFNNEADTPDNFQSRRPNTSFCFLDIRSPGLGDTAMYLCATSRGGATGVNEQFFGPGTRLTVL.

The chain links TRBV28 to TRBJ2-7, with D tentatively TRBD2 (5 bases). Trimming cost V 5 bases and J 4 bases, with 12 bases left between them. The CDR3 length is 13 residues. From germline, CDR1 is MDHEN and CDR2 SYDVKM. CDR3 bases: TGTGCCAGCAGTCCGCCCGGACTGTACGAGCAGTACTTC. Translated: CASSPPGLYEQYF.

The chain has TRBV28 and TRBJ1-1, with D possibly TRBD1 on 6 matching bases. CDR3 length: 13 amino acids. Trimming left V 5 bases short and J 5 bases short, with 12 bases between. Per germline, CDR1 MDHEN and CDR2 SYDVKM. In DNA, the CDR3 is TGTGCCAGCAGTCCCCACAGGGCGACTGAAGCTTTCTTT. Its protein is CASSPHRATEAFF.

The chain is built from TRBV19 and TRBJ1-2, with TRBD1 as a possible D gene (5 bases). This CDR3 comprises 13 residues. Germline V gene lookup returns CDR1 LNHDA and CDR2 SQIVND (reference sequence). Trimming cost V 6 bases and J 7 bases, with 15 bases left between them. The CDR3 bases are TGTGCCAGTAGGGAGACACCCGGGGGTGGCTACACCTTC. Translated, it gives CASRETPGGGYTF. Variable domain in full (rest from reference TRBV19 and TRBJ1-2): DGGITQSPKYLFRKEGQNVTLSCEQNLNHDAMYWYRQDPGQGLRLIYYSQIVNDFQKGDIAEGYSVSREKKESFPLTVTSAQKNPTAFYLCASRETPGGGYTFGSGTRLTVV.

This sequence joins TRBV9 and TRBJ2-7; TRBD1 aligns across 7 bases. Losses at the gene ends were 3 bases for V and 0 bases for J; bases not matched to a gene: 9. The CDR3 length is 16 residues. CDR1 and CDR2 from the germline V gene are SGDLS and YYNGEE. The CDR3, as DNA: TGTGCCAGCAGCGGATCTACGACAGGGCTCTCCTACGAGCAGTACTTC. Amino acids: CASSGSTTGLSYEQYF.

V gene TRBV3-1 (or the pseudogene TRBV3-2) combines with J gene TRBJ1-1; 8 nucleotides align to TRBD1. The CDR3 sequence is 14 residues long. The junction had 0 bases not matched to a gene; V was cut back by 2 bases and J by 1 base. The germline CDR1 and CDR2 sequences are LGHDT and YNNKEL (reference sequence). CDR3 residues: CASSQTGGNTEAFF. The CDR3, as DNA: TGTGCCAGCAGCCAAACAGGGGGGAACACTGAAGCTTTCTTT.

This chain uses TRBV12-3 or TRBV12-4 with TRBJ2-3, with TRBD1 identical over 8 bases. This CDR3 region has 13 residues. Trimming took 3 bases from V and 7 from J; bases not matched to a gene: 3. CDR3 coding DNA: TGTGCCAGCAGTTTCCAGGGGGCGAATACGCAGTATTTT. This translates into CASSFQGANTQYF.

The chain carries TRBV19 and TRBJ2-5, with D perhaps matching TRBD2 (6 bases). CDR3 size: 13 residues. Germline values: CDR1 LNHDA, CDR2 SQIVND (reference sequence). Trimming stripped 3 bases from V and 7 bases from J, with 12 bases between. This chain's CDR3 is CASSMEGMGTQYF. CDR3 nucleotide sequence: TGTGCCAGTAGTATGGAGGGTATGGGGACCCAGTACTTC.

The chain has TRBV15 and TRBJ2-6, with a tentative D call TRBD1 (6 bases). Germline values: CDR1 LNHNV, CDR2 YYDKDF (reference sequence). This CDR3 is built from 19 residues. V was trimmed by 1 base and J by 1 base, leaving 17 bases between them. The CDR3 DNA sequence: TGTGCCACCAGCAGAGGCCTCGCGACTACAGGGTCTGGGGCCAACGTCCTGACTTTC. This sequence encodes CATSRGLATTGSGANVLTF.

The chain is built from TRBV28 and TRBJ2-3; D gene uncertain. Per germline, CDR1 MDHEN and CDR2 SYDVKM. Trimming shortened V by 6 bases and J by 7 bases, and 17 bases separated the two germline ends. The CDR3 extends over 14 amino acids. CDR3 sequence (DNA): TGTGCCAGCAGCTCCCTCCCTATGCTGAATACGCAGTATTTT. Its translation: CASSSLPMLNTQYF.

The chain carries TRBV15 and TRBJ2-1; 9 bases fit TRBD1. CDR3 length: 15 amino acids. The junction had 7 bases not matched to a gene; V was cut back by 3 bases and J by 7 bases. The germline CDR1 and CDR2 sequences are LNHNV and YYDKDF (reference sequence). The CDR3 DNA is TGTGCCACCAGCAGTCAACAGGGGGCGTCTAATGAGCAGTTCTTC. Translating gives CATSSQQGASNEQFF.

This clone was detected only once. The chain links TRBV7-2 to TRBJ2-7; 11 nucleotides align to TRBD1. The CDR3 runs to 15 residues. V shed 5 bases, J shed 3 bases, and the junction held 6 bases outside the gene matches. Germline V CDR1 and CDR2: SGHTA, FQGNSA. The CDR3 spells CASSQGGTGGYEQYF. For the CDR3, the DNA is TGTGCCAGCAGCCAAGGTGGGACAGGGGGCTACGAGCAGTACTTC.

The rearrangement links TRBV19 to TRBJ2-1; 9 nucleotides match TRBD2. The CDR3 loop spans 16 amino acids. J was trimmed by 9 bases and V by 0 bases; bases with no gene match: 9. Per the germline V gene, CDR1 is LNHDA and CDR2 is SQIVND (reference sequence). The DNA for the CDR3 is TGTGCCAGTAGTATAGATGGTAGCGGGAGTTATATTGAGCAGTTCTTC. This translates into CASSIDGSGSYIEQFF.

The chain has TRBV20-1 and TRBJ2-2, with D hard to call. V lost 3 bases, J lost 1 base, and 9 bases lay in between. The CDR3 has 14 residues. Germline V CDR1 and CDR2: DFQATT, SNEGSKA (reference sequence). The DNA for the CDR3 is TGCAGTGCTAGTCGCCAGGAGAACACCGGGGAGCTGTTTTTT. This translates into CSASRQENTGELFF.

The CDR3 region has the DNA TGTGCCAGCAGCGTCGGGACTGAAGGGGCAGATACGCAGTATTTT. Its translation: CASSVGTEGADTQYF. The chain links TRBV9 to TRBJ2-3, with D possibly matching TRBD2 (6 bases). This CDR3 is 15 amino acids long. Germline CDR1 SGDLS, CDR2 YYNGEE. Trimming took 2 bases from V and 4 from J, leaving 14 bases between them.

The chain joins TRBV5-1 to TRBJ2-2; D gene unclear. V shed 4 bases and J shed 0 bases, with 13 bases lying between them. Germline V CDR1 and CDR2: SGHRS, YFSETQ. This CDR3 is built from 16 residues. CDR3 in amino acids: CASSLVSAANTGELFF. Written as DNA, the CDR3 is TGCGCCAGCAGCCTTGTGAGCGCCGCGAACACCGGGGAGCTGTTTTTT.

The chain uses TRBV3-1 (or the pseudogene TRBV3-2) and TRBJ1-1; D might be TRBD1 (5 bases). The CDR3 is 13 amino acids. Germline lookup yields CDR1 LGHDT and CDR2 YNNKEL (reference sequence). V was shortened by 0 bases and J by 11 bases, with 13 bases between the two germline ends. CDR3 bases: TGTGCCAGCAGCCAAGATTTGGGCCAGGGTGCTTTCTTT. Translation: CASSQDLGQGAFF.

This rearrangement joins TRBV7-9 to TRBJ2-7; D not certain. The CDR3 is 12 amino acids. With 5 bases removed from V and 3 bases from J, the gap between germline ends came to 8 bases. CDR1 is SEHNR, CDR2 FQNEAQ, per germline (reference sequence). The CDR3 region is CASSVSGYEQYF. For the CDR3, the DNA is TGTGCCAGCAGCGTCTCGGGCTACGAGCAGTACTTC. The complete variable domain, with remaining parts taken from reference TRBV7-9 and TRBJ2-7, reads DTGVSQNPRHKITKRGQNVTFRCDPISEHNRLYWYRQTLGQGPEFLTYFQNEAQLEKSRLLSDRFSAERPKGSFSTLEIQRTEQGDSAMYLCASSVSGYEQYFGPGTRLTVT.